The 13 T cell receptor beta chains reported below all come from one sample, sequenced in a study of cytomegalovirus exposure and HLA in healthy donors. 13 Jbeta primers and 60 Vbeta primers were used for the PCR. Data came from immunoSEQ multiplex PCR; TCRdb stores just in-frame clones and leaves some out. The top ten clones hold around 14% of a sample with approximately 110,000 clones, around three quarters of them seen once. Sequenced material: PBMCs. These receptors were taken from an older woman in good health and CMV-seropositive.

V usage is TRBV4-3 and J usage is TRBJ2-3; TRBD2 aligns across 9 bases. The J segment lost 5 bases and the V segment lost 3 bases, leaving 3 bases of the junction unmatched. Germline V CDR1 and CDR2: LGHNA, YSLEER. The CDR3 consists of 14 residues. This chain's CDR3 is CASSQTSGKDTQYF. Written as DNA, the CDR3 is TGCGCCAGCAGCCAGACTAGCGGAAAAGATACGCAGTATTTT.

This chain uses TRBV6-5 with TRBJ2-1, with TRBD2 as a possible D gene (6 bases). Trimming removed 3 bases at V and 14 bases at J, with 17 bases between. In germline, CDR1 is MNHEY, CDR2 SVGAGI. The CDR3 loop spans 13 amino acids. CDR3 region: CASSYTSIGEKFF. DNA of the CDR3: TGTGCCAGCAGTTATACTAGCATTGGCGAGAAGTTCTTC.

The chain has TRBV5-1 and TRBJ1-1; D is possibly TRBD1 (5 bases). Germline V gene lookup returns CDR1 SGHRS and CDR2 YFSETQ. This CDR3 comprises 14 residues. V was clipped by 0 bases and J by 7 bases, with 13 bases between them. CDR3 residues: CASSLGTRGREAFF. In DNA form, the CDR3 reads TGCGCCAGCAGCTTGGGAACAAGGGGTCGTGAAGCTTTCTTT.

The chain carries TRBV30 and TRBJ1-4; D call uncertain. This CDR3 region has 14 residues. CDR1 is GTSNPN, CDR2 SVGIG, per germline (reference sequence). V was clipped by 4 bases and J by 8 bases, with 17 bases between them. The DNA of the CDR3 is TGTGCCTGGAAACGCGGAACCCTCAACGAAAAACTGTTTTTT. Amino acid sequence: CAWKRGTLNEKLFF.

Here the CDR3 reads CASTSLVAGNEKLFF. CDR3 DNA sequence: TGTGCCAGCACCTCCTTGGTAGCGGGGAATGAAAAACTGTTTTTT. The chain uses TRBV6-1 and TRBJ1-4; D call uncertain. The V end lost 7 bases, the J end lost 5 bases, and 17 bases lay between the germline ends. The CDR3 runs to 15 residues. Per germline, CDR1 MNHNS and CDR2 SASEGT.

The chain recombines TRBV10-3 with TRBJ1-1; TRBD1 is a possible D gene (6 bases). Per the germline V gene, CDR1 is ENHRY and CDR2 is SYGVKD. The V gene lost 0 bases and the J gene lost 4 bases, with 9 bases spanning the gap. The CDR3 contains 14 residues. The CDR3 spells CAISESTGGTEAFF. The DNA for the CDR3 is TGTGCCATCAGTGAGTCGACAGGCGGCACTGAAGCTTTCTTT.

The chain carries TRBV18 and TRBJ1-2; maybe TRBD1 (5 bases). Between the trimmed V and J ends, which lost 1 base and 7 bases, there was a span of 13 bases. CDR1 KGHSH and CDR2 LQKENI come from the germline V gene. The length of the CDR3 is 14 residues. The CDR3 protein is CASSPLPSGGGYTF. The CDR3 DNA is TGTGCCAGCTCACCACTGCCCAGCGGGGGTGGCTACACCTTC.

In this sample, this clone turned up once. The V and J genes are TRBV23-1 and TRBJ1-2; the match to TRBD1 covers 7 bases. TRBV23-1 is classed as an ORF, of uncertain function. The CDR3 spans 15 residues. V lost 6 bases to trimming and J lost 2 bases; unmatched junction nucleotides: 9. The CDR3 loop is CASRPPGGRNYGYTF. CDR3 coding DNA: TGCGCCAGCAGGCCCCCAGGGGGGAGAAACTATGGCTACACCTTC.

This chain connects TRBV6-5 to TRBJ1-3, with D perhaps TRBD1 (6 bases). The germline V gene encodes CDR1 MNHEY and CDR2 SVGAGI. The CDR3 is made up of 13 amino acids. V lost 7 bases to trimming and J lost 7 bases, with 14 bases between them. The CDR3: CASTPQGFNTIYF. In DNA, the CDR3 is TGTGCCAGCACTCCACAGGGTTTTAACACCATATATTTT.

This chain uses TRBV30 with TRBJ2-5, with 9 bases matching TRBD1. Germline V lookup: CDR1 GTSNPN, CDR2 SVGIG (reference sequence). The CDR3 is 16 amino acids. After removal of 2 bases from V and 4 bases from J, the junction contained 11 bases not matched to a gene. The CDR3 region is CAWSWGQGGLGETQYF. CDR3 DNA sequence: TGTGCCTGGAGTTGGGGACAGGGAGGTTTGGGAGAGACCCAGTACTTC.

J is TRBJ2-5 and V is TRBV5-1; D is perhaps TRBD1 (6 bases). TRBJ2-7 explains the end of the DNA better; the J call may be wrong. Germline assignment: CDR1 SGHRS and CDR2 YFSETQ. The CDR3 loop spans 13 amino acids. The CDR3 reads CASSSSGAPEQYF. The CDR3 nucleotides read TGCGCCAGCAGCTCATCAGGGGCACCCGAGCAGTACTTC.

The sample holds a few counts of this clone. The V gene is TRBV6-5, the J gene TRBJ1-6, with D unclear. The V gene lost 0 bases and the J gene lost 6 bases, with 3 bases spanning the gap. CDR1 MNHEY and CDR2 SVGAGI come from the germline V gene. The CDR3 runs 13 residues. CDR3 in amino acids: CASSYSRNSPLHF. CDR3 nucleotide sequence: TGTGCCAGCAGTTACTCGCGTAATTCACCCCTCCACTTT.

This chain uses TRBV7-2 with TRBJ1-1; a possible D gene is TRBD1 (5 bases). CDR1 and CDR2 from the germline V gene are SGHTA and FQGNSA. This CDR3 contains 13 residues. Trimming took 0 bases from V and 8 from J, leaving 10 bases between them. CDR3 in amino acids: CASSLAGGLEAFF. Here the CDR3 DNA reads TGTGCCAGCAGCTTAGCCGGGGGTCTAGAAGCTTTCTTT. The full variable domain, with the rest looked up from reference TRBV7-2 and TRBJ1-1, is GAGVSQSPSNKVTEKGKDVELRCDPISGHTALYWYRQSLGQGLEFLIYFQGNSAPDKSGLPSDRFSAERTGGSVSTLTIQRTQQEDSAVYLCASSLAGGLEAFFGQGTRLTVV.